These 25 T cell receptor beta chains originate from one sample sequenced in a study of T-cell reconstitution after alpha-beta-depleted transplantation in children. This sample's TCRbeta library carried unique molecular identifier barcodes. Each CDR3 protein gets one entry after TCRdb re-called the PCR reads with MiXCR. The sample contains about 640,000 distinct CDR3 sequences, roughly 15% of which appear only once. The starting material was PBMCs from the stem cell graft donor, obtained from the stem cell graft. Source of these receptors: a human donor who donated a stem cell graft to a child with acute myeloid leukemia.

The chain combines TRBV20-1 with TRBJ2-1; D uncertain. This CDR3 is 14 amino acids long. Trimming left V 6 bases short and J 4 bases short, with 16 bases between. Looked up from germline, CDR1 is DFQATT and CDR2 is SNEGSKA (reference sequence). This CDR3 reads CSARRPEGYNEQFF. In nucleotides, the CDR3 is TGCAGTGCCAGGAGACCCGAAGGTTACAATGAGCAGTTCTTC.

As for this clonotype: Since a much larger clone is just one base distant, this may be a read error. The chain has TRBV20-1 and TRBJ1-6; D ambiguous. The CDR3 consists of 12 residues. The germline V gene has CDR1 DFQATT and CDR2 SNEGSKA (reference sequence). CDR3 coding DNA: TGCAGTGCTAAACGGTATAATTCACCCATCCACTTT. Residues: CSAKRYNSPIHF.

V gene TRBV4-3 combines with J gene TRBJ2-5; tentatively, D is TRBD2 (6 bases). V lost 1 base to trimming and J lost 3 bases, with 21 bases between them. The CDR3 runs to 18 residues. The germline V gene has CDR1 LGHNA and CDR2 YSLEER. CDR3 residues: CASSQVWDSGTPEETQYF. DNA of the CDR3: TGCGCCAGCAGCCAAGTCTGGGACTCAGGGACGCCCGAAGAGACCCAGTACTTC.

This clonotype was recorded many times. This rearrangement joins TRBV20-1 to TRBJ1-5, with a possible D match to TRBD1 (5 bases). Trimming shortened V by 6 bases and J by 4 bases, and 19 bases separated the two germline ends. This CDR3 contains 15 residues. CDR1 is DFQATT, CDR2 SNEGSKA, per germline (reference sequence). CDR3 sequence (DNA): TGCAGTGCCGGGCGGGGAGGGACTGGGAATCAGCCCCAGCATTTT. This encodes CSAGRGGTGNQPQHF.

This clonotype was seen many times. J is TRBJ2-7 and V is TRBV20-1; no clear D. The CDR3 runs 14 residues. The germline CDR1 and CDR2 sequences are DFQATT and SNEGSKA (reference sequence). The CDR3: CSAIPAAEPYEQYV. CDR3 sequence (DNA): TGCAGCGCAATCCCCGCGGCAGAACCCTACGAGCAGTACGTC.

This clonotype was recorded once. This sequence may be a read error, since a much larger clone differs from it by one base. Likely a read error: the CDR3 ends without its conserved phenylalanine or tryptophan. This rearrangement joins TRBV9 to TRBJ2-1, with TRBD2 matching over 10 bases. This CDR3 has 16 residues. J gave up 1 base and V 2 bases, and 3 bases lay outside the gene matches. Germline CDR1 SGDLS, CDR2 YYNGEE. The CDR3 loop is CASSVASGGSYNEQFL. CDR3 DNA: TGTGCCAGCAGCGTGGCTAGCGGGGGATCCTACAATGAGCAGTTCCTC.

As concerns this clonotype: This may be a read error: a much more frequent sequence differs by one nucleotide. The rearrangement uses TRBV6-5 and TRBJ1-6; 7 nucleotides match TRBD1. This CDR3 spans 15 amino acids. Germline V gene lookup returns CDR1 MNHEY and CDR2 SVGAGI. The CDR3 DNA is TGTGCCAACAGTTACGTGGGGACAGCGAGTCGTACCCTCCACTTT. It encodes CANSYVGTASRTLHF.

A few counts support this clonotype. The chain uses TRBV4-2 and TRBJ2-1; 8 bases line up with TRBD1. V shed 4 bases and J 3 bases; nucleotides not matched to a gene: 8. The CDR3 runs to 16 residues. Germline loops: CDR1 LGHNA, CDR2 YNFKEQ. The CDR3 is CASSRDRGLLYNEQFF. The DNA of the CDR3 is TGTGCCAGCAGCCGAGACAGGGGCCTACTCTACAATGAGCAGTTCTTC.

In its sample, this clonotype was seen many times. The chain recombines TRBV20-1 with TRBJ2-1; 7 nucleotides match TRBD1. V gave up 6 bases and J gave up 8 bases; unmatched junction bases: 16. Germline CDR1 DFQATT, CDR2 SNEGSKA (reference sequence). The CDR3 totals 15 residues. This CDR3 is CSAGRPGGRRDEQFF. The CDR3 DNA reads as TGCAGTGCAGGGAGACCAGGGGGACGCAGGGATGAGCAGTTCTTC.

This clonotype was seen ten or more times. The V call is TRBV20-1, the J call TRBJ2-1, with 11 bases identical to TRBD2. Per the germline V gene, CDR1 is DFQATT and CDR2 is SNEGSKA (reference sequence). The CDR3 extends over 18 amino acids. The V segment lost 6 bases and the J segment 0 bases; nucleotides outside the gene matches: 13. CDR3 sequence (DNA): TGCAGTGCCCCCCCACTAGCGGGGGAGTATAGCTCCTACAATGAGCAGTTCTTC. The encoded protein is CSAPPLAGEYSSYNEQFF.

This clonotype appeared many times. The genes are TRBV10-3 and TRBJ1-1; D unclear. This CDR3 spans 14 amino acids. Looked up from germline, CDR1 is ENHRY and CDR2 is SYGVKD. The V gene lost 4 bases and the J gene lost 1 base, with 10 bases spanning the gap. CDR3 region: CAISAREGNTEAFF. CDR3 coding DNA: TGTGCCATCAGTGCACGGGAGGGGAACACTGAAGCTTTCTTT.

This clonotype was recorded at least ten times. The rearrangement joins TRBV6-5 to TRBJ2-7, with D possibly being TRBD1 (6 bases). This CDR3 spans 13 amino acids. Trimming removed 7 bases from V and 0 bases from J, with 10 bases in between. Germline lookup yields CDR1 MNHEY and CDR2 SVGAGI. CDR3 residues: CASNHRASYEQYV. The CDR3 nucleotides are TGTGCCAGCAACCACAGGGCCTCCTACGAGCAGTACGTC.

CDR3 sequence (DNA): TGCAGTGCTAGGGGGGGCCAGCTTGTTACGCAGTATTTT. This gives the protein CSARGGQLVTQYF. This rearrangement joins TRBV20-1 to TRBJ2-3; D may correspond to TRBD1 or TRBD2 (6 bases each). Germline assignment: CDR1 DFQATT and CDR2 SNEGSKA (reference sequence). The CDR3 has 13 amino acids. The V gene lost 3 bases and the J gene lost 8 bases, with 15 bases spanning the gap.

This clonotype was observed many times. The chain combines TRBV7-8 with TRBJ1-2, with 9 bases that match TRBD1. Unmatched junction bases numbered 6, after V lost 4 bases and J lost 3 bases. Germline CDR1 reads SGHVS; CDR2 reads FQNEAQ. The CDR3 length is 15 residues. This chain's CDR3 is CASSSRDRDHYGYTF. In DNA form, the CDR3 reads TGTGCCAGCAGCTCCCGGGACAGGGATCACTATGGCTACACCTTC. The full variable domain, completed using reference TRBV7-8 and TRBJ1-2, is GAGVSQSPRYKVAKRGQDVALRCDPISGHVSLFWYQQALGQGPEFLTYFQNEAQLDKSGLPSDRFFAERPEGSVSTLKIQRTQQEDSAVYLCASSSRDRDHYGYTFGSGTRLTVV.

Concerning this clonotype itself: A much more abundant neighbour one base away suggests this may be a read error. The chain recombines TRBV12-3 or TRBV12-4 with TRBJ1-3, with TRBD1 matching 8 bases. With V trimmed by 6 bases and J by 1 base, 8 bases remained unmatched. The CDR3 covers 16 residues. CDR3 coding DNA: TGTGCCAGCAGACCGACAGGGGCAAAATCTGGAAACACCATATATTTT. Encoded protein: CASRPTGAKSGNTIYF.

This clonotype showed up many times. The V call is TRBV7-3, the J call TRBJ2-7; no reliable D call. Per the germline V gene, CDR1 is SGHTA and CDR2 is FQGTGA. The CDR3 has 13 amino acids. V lost 3 bases, J lost 5 bases, and 11 bases lay in between. For the CDR3, the DNA is TGTGCCAGCAGCTTTACAAATAGCCACGAGCAGTACTTC. Translating it yields CASSFTNSHEQYF.

The chain carries TRBV5-1 and TRBJ1-5, with a possible D match to TRBD1 (5 bases). Per germline, CDR1 SGHRS and CDR2 YFSETQ. V was trimmed by 4 bases and J by 2 bases, leaving 16 bases between them. The CDR3 has 16 amino acids. The CDR3 DNA is TGCGCCAGCAGCACCGTAGGGGAGGAAGGCAATCAGCCCCAGCATTTT. Its protein is CASSTVGEEGNQPQHF.

This clonotype came up a few times. The V gene is TRBV30, the J gene TRBJ1-1; D is undetermined. The V gene's germline CDR1 is GTSNPN and CDR2 SVGIG (reference sequence). The length of the CDR3 is 15 residues. V was clipped by 0 bases and J by 6 bases, with 17 bases between them. The CDR3 DNA reads TGTGCCTGGAGTGTACGTCTCAGTACTAGGCCTGAAGCTTTCTTT. It is translated as CAWSVRLSTRPEAFF.

Here the CDR3 DNA reads TGTGCCACCAGTGACATAGGGACAGGGACTTATGGCTACACCTTC. It specifies CATSDIGTGTYGYTF. The chain links TRBV24-1 to TRBJ1-2, with TRBD1 matching 9 bases. CDR1 and CDR2 (germline): KGHDR, SFDVKD. CDR3 length: 15 amino acids. Trimming cost V 4 bases and J 5 bases; bases outside gene matches: 7.

At least ten counts were recorded for this clonotype. The chain links TRBV20-1 to TRBJ2-1, with 14 bases identical to TRBD2. This CDR3 has 15 residues. J lost 7 bases, V lost 3 bases, and 5 bases had no gene match. Germline-derived CDR1 and CDR2 are DFQATT and SNEGSKA (reference sequence). CDR3 in DNA: TGCAGTGCTAGCCCCGGGACTAGCGGGGGAAATGAGCAGTTCTTC. It translates to CSASPGTSGGNEQFF.

The J gene is TRBJ2-3, the V gene TRBV24-1, with 12 bases matching TRBD2. The CDR3 sequence is 16 residues long. Per germline, CDR1 KGHDR and CDR2 SFDVKD. Unmatched junction bases numbered 6, after V lost 3 bases and J lost 6 bases. In DNA, the CDR3 is TGTGCCACCAGTGATCCTGGACTAGCGGGGTCCGATACGCAGTATTTT. Its translation is CATSDPGLAGSDTQYF.

The chain carries TRBV19 and TRBJ2-2; D not resolved. In germline, CDR1 is LNHDA, CDR2 SQIVND (reference sequence). The V gene lost 7 bases and the J gene lost 5 bases, with 14 bases spanning the gap. This CDR3 spans 14 amino acids. The CDR3 sequence is CASNVLGGTGELFF. The CDR3 nucleotides read TGTGCCAGTAACGTCCTGGGTGGAACCGGGGAGCTGTTTTTT.

A word on this clonotype: A much more abundant neighbour one base away suggests this may be a read error. J is TRBJ2-1 and V is TRBV6-5; D not resolved. This CDR3 has 14 residues. Germline CDR1 MNHEY, CDR2 SVGAGI. As DNA, the CDR3 is TGTGACAGCAGTTACTCGACCCTTTACAATGAGCAGTTCTTC. This translates into CDSSYSTLYNEQFF.

This clonotype was seen only a few times. The germline gene is not matched at one end of the junction; a read error may be the cause. V gene TRBV20-1 combines with J gene TRBJ2-1; no definite D call. The germline CDR1 and CDR2 sequences are DFQATT and SNEGSKA (reference sequence). The CDR3 totals 13 residues. The CDR3 loop is CSAGSTDYNERFF. The CDR3 DNA sequence: TGCAGTGCTGGATCGACGGATTACAATGAGCGGTTCTTC.

This clonotype appeared many times. The chain combines TRBV20-1 with TRBJ2-7; tentatively, D is TRBD2 (7 bases). This CDR3 is built from 15 residues. Germline values: CDR1 DFQATT, CDR2 SNEGSKA (reference sequence). Between the trimmed V and J ends, which lost 6 bases and 6 bases, there was a span of 24 bases. The CDR3 DNA sequence: TGCAGTGCGGTTACCCGGGCCGGGGGGCGTTCCGAGCAGTACTTC. This sequence encodes CSAVTRAGGRSEQYF.